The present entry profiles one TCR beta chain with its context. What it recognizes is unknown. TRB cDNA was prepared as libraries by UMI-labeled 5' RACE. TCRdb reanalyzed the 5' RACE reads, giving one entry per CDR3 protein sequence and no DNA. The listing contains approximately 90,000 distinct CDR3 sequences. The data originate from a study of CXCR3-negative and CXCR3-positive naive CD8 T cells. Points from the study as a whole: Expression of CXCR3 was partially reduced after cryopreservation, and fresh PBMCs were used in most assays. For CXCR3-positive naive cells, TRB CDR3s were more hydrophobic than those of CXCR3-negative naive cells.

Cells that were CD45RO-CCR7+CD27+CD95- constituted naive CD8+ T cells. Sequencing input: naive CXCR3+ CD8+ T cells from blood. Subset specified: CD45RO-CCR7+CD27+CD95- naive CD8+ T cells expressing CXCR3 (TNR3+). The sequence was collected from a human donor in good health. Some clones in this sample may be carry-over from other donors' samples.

The CDR3 is CASSLEGTYNEQFF. The chain links TRBV5-1 to TRBJ2-1. This CDR3 contains 14 residues. Germline CDR1 and CDR2: SGHRS and YFSETQ.